Below are 15 T cell receptor beta chains sequenced from a single sample in a study of T cell repertoires in cytomegalovirus infection. In TCRdb, the reads were re-called with MiXCR into one record per CDR3 protein. This table holds approximately 750,000 distinct CDR3 sequences, 35% to 45% found once. Sequenced material: PBMCs. The receptors here all came from a human donor in good health (CMV status not recorded). Some clones in this sample may be carry-over from other donors' samples.

CDR3 residues: CASSLDVAGDEQFF. DNA of the CDR3: TGTGCCAGCAGCTTAGACGTGGCAGGGGATGAGCAGTTCTTC. The chain recombines TRBV7-9 with TRBJ2-1; a possible D gene is TRBD1 (6 bases). Germline-derived CDR1 and CDR2 are SEHNR and FQNEAQ (reference sequence). The CDR3 runs to 14 residues. V lost 1 base and J 8 bases, leaving 12 bases between the germline ends.

The CDR3 DNA sequence: TGCAGTGCTAATGCCCCGGCAGGGGGCTACGGCTACACCTTC. Translating it yields CSANAPAGGYGYTF. V is TRBV20-1 and J is TRBJ1-2; TRBD1 matches at 8 bases. Per germline, CDR1 DFQATT and CDR2 SNEGSKA (reference sequence). The CDR3 runs to 14 residues. Trimming at V came to 4 bases and at J to 8 bases, leaving 12 bases not matched to a gene.

This chain joins TRBV11-2 and TRBJ2-7; D gene uncertain. The CDR3 covers 12 residues. Between the trimmed V and J ends, which lost 4 bases and 3 bases, there was a span of 7 bases. CDR1 SGHAT and CDR2 FQNNGV come from the germline V gene. CDR3 DNA sequence: TGTGCCAGCAGCTCAGACAACTACGAGCAGTACTTC. It yields the protein CASSSDNYEQYF.

CDR3 in amino acids: CASSLVGGSGRETYEQYF. CDR3 DNA: TGTGCCAGCAGCTTAGTGGGTGGTAGCGGGAGGGAGACCTACGAGCAGTACTTC. The V gene is TRBV7-9, the J gene TRBJ2-7; 11 bases agree with TRBD2. The CDR3 sequence is 18 residues long. Germline V gene sequence: CDR1 SEHNR, CDR2 FQNEAQ (reference sequence). Trimming at V came to 1 base and at J to 2 bases, leaving 10 bases not matched to a gene.

V usage is TRBV24-1 and J usage is TRBJ2-5, with 8 bases that match TRBD2. V dropped 5 bases and J dropped 0; count of bases not matched to a gene: 4. Germline loops: CDR1 KGHDR, CDR2 SFDVKD. The CDR3 length is 15 residues. Written as DNA, the CDR3 is TGTGCCACCAGTGGAGAGCGGGGGAACCAAGAGACCCAGTACTTC. Translating gives CATSGERGNQETQYF.

CDR3 nucleotide sequence: TGTGCCAGCAGGAAAGACGGAGGCGCCTATAATTCACCCCTCCACTTT. Protein sequence: CASRKDGGAYNSPLHF. This chain links TRBV2 with TRBJ1-6; no definite D call. The length of the CDR3 is 16 residues. Germline CDR1 is SNHLY and CDR2 is FYNNEI. Trimming shortened V by 6 bases and J by 2 bases, and 14 bases separated the two germline ends.

This clonotype was counted only a few times. The chain combines TRBV6-1 with TRBJ1-1; D is unclear. V was pared by 3 bases and J by 10 bases, with 9 bases between. Germline CDR1 is MNHNS and CDR2 is SASEGT. The CDR3 contains 11 residues. CDR3 DNA: TGTGCCAGCAGTGAGCTTCATGGAGCTTTCTTT. Translated: CASSELHGAFF.

The sample holds one count of this clonotype. The CDR3 end shows no conserved phenylalanine or tryptophan, and so a read error is likely. The chain uses TRBV19 and TRBJ2-1; TRBD1 is a possible D gene (6 bases). V lost 4 bases and J lost 4, with 14 bases in between. The CDR3 extends over 15 amino acids. Germline V CDR1 and CDR2: LNHDA, SQIVND (reference sequence). CDR3 nucleotides: TGTGCCAGTAGTACGGAGACAGGAATTTACAATGAGCAGTTCTTA. As protein: CASSTETGIYNEQFL.

This clonotype was detected only a few times. The chain couples TRBV3-1 to TRBJ2-1, with 8 bases aligning to TRBD2. The V gene's germline CDR1 is LGHDT and CDR2 YNNKEL (reference sequence). The CDR3 covers 15 residues. The V segment lost 4 bases and the J segment 10 bases; nucleotides outside the gene matches: 12. CDR3 nucleotides: TGTGCCAGCAGCCCCCCGGGACTAGAGAGTAGAGAGCAGTTCTTC. Translation: CASSPPGLESREQFF.

The genes are TRBV9 and TRBJ2-2, with D possibly TRBD2 on 5 matching bases. The CDR3 sequence is 13 residues long. The V gene's germline CDR1 is SGDLS and CDR2 YYNGEE. V lost 3 bases, J lost 5 bases, and 8 bases lay in between. The CDR3 loop is CASSGLQTGELFF. CDR3 nucleotides: TGTGCCAGCAGCGGACTACAGACCGGGGAGCTGTTTTTT. Variable domain in full (rest from reference TRBV9 and TRBJ2-2): DSGVTQTPKHLITATGQRVTLRCSPRSGDLSVYWYQQSLDQGLQFLIQYYNGEERAKGNILERFSAQQFPDLHSELNLSSLELGDSALYFCASSGLQTGELFFGEGSRLTVL.

This clonotype was observed many times. The CDR3 DNA sequence: TGTGCCAGCAGCCTAGGGGACCCCACAGATACGCAGTATTTT. It is translated as CASSLGDPTDTQYF. This chain connects TRBV7-2 to TRBJ2-3, with D perhaps assigned TRBD1 or TRBD2 (5 bases each). There are 14 residues in the CDR3. Germline values: CDR1 SGHTA, CDR2 FQGNSA. V lost 5 bases and J lost 2, with 11 bases in between. The full variable domain, completed using reference TRBV7-2 and TRBJ2-3, is GAGVSQSPSNKVTEKGKDVELRCDPISGHTALYWYRQSLGQGLEFLIYFQGNSAPDKSGLPSDRFSAERTGGSVSTLTIQRTQQEDSAVYLCASSLGDPTDTQYFGPGTRLTVL.

Turning to this clonotype: A read error may produce the germline difference seen at one junction end. This chain links TRBV6-5 with TRBJ2-2; 7 positions match TRBD1. The germline gives CDR1 MNHEY, CDR2 SVGAGI. The CDR3 is made up of 16 amino acids. The CDR3 coding sequence is TGTGCCAGCAGTTACTCGGGGACAGATTACACCGGGGAGCTGATTTTT. Protein sequence: CASSYSGTDYTGELIF.

The rearrangement links TRBV5-1 to TRBJ1-6; D call uncertain. With 1 base removed from V and 8 bases from J, the gap between germline ends came to 16 bases. The CDR3 runs to 16 residues. Germline V CDR1 and CDR2: SGHRS, YFSETQ. CDR3 nucleotides: TGCGCCAGCAGCTTGAGCCCTGAGAAGCTCGATTCACCCCTCCACTTT. Its translation: CASSLSPEKLDSPLHF.

This clonotype was seen many times. The J gene is TRBJ2-2, the V gene TRBV7-2; D is unclear. Germline V lookup: CDR1 SGHTA, CDR2 FQGNSA. The CDR3 is made up of 13 amino acids. V shed 1 base and J shed 4 bases, with 4 bases lying between them. This CDR3 reads CASSLVATGELFF. The CDR3 bases are TGTGCCAGCAGCTTAGTCGCCACCGGGGAGCTGTTTTTT.

This chain joins TRBV9 and TRBJ2-1; 13 bases agree with TRBD2. CDR1 is SGDLS and CDR2 is YYNGEE in the germline V gene. J lost 8 bases, V lost 4 bases, and 6 bases had no gene match. The length of the CDR3 is 15 residues. The CDR3 bases are TGTGCCAGCAGCCTAACTAGCGGGAGGGCCTATGAGCAGTTCTTC. Translating gives CASSLTSGRAYEQFF.